This T cell receptor (beta chain) was sequenced for a study of CD8 T cells in Susac syndrome. Trimming cost V 2 bases and J 6 bases; bases outside gene matches: 1. CDR1 SGHRS and CDR2 YFSETQ come from the germline V gene. The CDR3 is 14 residues long. Reverse transcription of roughly 0.5 to 1 ug RNA used random hexamers. Across 54 Vbeta and 13 Jbeta, TCR beta CDR3 was amplified with immunoSEQ multiplex PCR. TCRdb analysed the immunoSEQ multiplex PCR reads with MiXCR anew, one entry per CDR3 protein. The sample lists about 150,000 distinct CDR3 sequences; approximately 96% were seen once. TEMRA cells were enriched by FACS, while CD8+ and CD4+ T cells were obtained through a negative isolation that was performed magnetically.

The sample consisted of CD8+ T cells from PBMCs. The chain links TRBV5-1 to TRBJ2-1; 11 bases match TRBD2. The receptor was isolated from a human donor with multiple sclerosis. Here the CDR3 DNA reads TGCGCCAGCAGCTTTAGCGGGGGGGTCAATGAGCAGTTCTTC. The encoded protein is CASSFSGGVNEQFF.